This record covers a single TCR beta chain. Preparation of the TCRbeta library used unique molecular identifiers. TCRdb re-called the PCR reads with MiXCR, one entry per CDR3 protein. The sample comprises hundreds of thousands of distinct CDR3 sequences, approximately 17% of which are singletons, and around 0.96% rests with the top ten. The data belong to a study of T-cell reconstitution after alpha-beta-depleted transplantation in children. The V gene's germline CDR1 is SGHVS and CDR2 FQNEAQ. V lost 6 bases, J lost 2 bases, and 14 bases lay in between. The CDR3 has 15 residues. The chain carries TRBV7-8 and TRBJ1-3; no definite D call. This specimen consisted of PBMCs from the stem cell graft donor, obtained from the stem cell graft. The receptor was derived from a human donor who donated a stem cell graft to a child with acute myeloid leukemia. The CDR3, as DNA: TGTGCCAGCAGTTCCGGCCTCAGCACTGGAAACACCATATATTTT. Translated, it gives CASSSGLSTGNTIYF.